Included here is one TCR beta chain sequence, with context. Sequencing ends 3 residues short of the CDR3 end; the germline J gene provides the rest. The length of the CDR3 is 16 residues. Per germline, CDR1 DFQATT and CDR2 SNEGSKA (reference sequence). V gave up 1 base and J gave up 2 bases, with 15 bases separating them. This sample was taken from a study of T cells in women clearing cervical HPV infection. Profiled with immunoSEQ multiplex PCR; TCRdb holds only in-frame clones, not every one. The listing contains about 40,000 clones. The chain has TRBV20-1 and TRBJ1-5; maybe TRBD1 (5 bases). The sequencing sample was made of blood buffy coat. The clonotype was recovered from a woman aged 18 to 75 with a cervical HPV16 infection that either progressed to CIN3+ or cleared (not recorded which). The DNA read from the CDR3 is TGCAGTGCTAGAGTACCCCTGGGCAGGGGCAATCAGCCC. This translates into CSARVPLGRGNQP. The complete CDR3 sequence is CSARVPLGRGNQPQHF.